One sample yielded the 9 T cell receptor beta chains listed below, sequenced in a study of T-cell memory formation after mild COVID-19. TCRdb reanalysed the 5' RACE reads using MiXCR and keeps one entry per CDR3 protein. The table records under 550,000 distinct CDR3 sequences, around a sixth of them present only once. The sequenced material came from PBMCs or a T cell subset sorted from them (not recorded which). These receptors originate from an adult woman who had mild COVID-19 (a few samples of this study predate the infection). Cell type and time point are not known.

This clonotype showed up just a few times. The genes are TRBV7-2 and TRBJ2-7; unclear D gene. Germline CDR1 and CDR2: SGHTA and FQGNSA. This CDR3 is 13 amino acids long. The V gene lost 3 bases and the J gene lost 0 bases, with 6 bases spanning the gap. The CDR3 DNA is TGTGCCAGCAGCTTTGGGTTCTCCTACGAGCAGTACTTC. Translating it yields CASSFGFSYEQYF. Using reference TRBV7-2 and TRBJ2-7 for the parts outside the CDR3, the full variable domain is GAGVSQSPSNKVTEKGKDVELRCDPISGHTALYWYRQSLGQGLEFLIYFQGNSAPDKSGLPSDRFSAERTGGSVSTLTIQRTQQEDSAVYLCASSFGFSYEQYFGPGTRLTVT.

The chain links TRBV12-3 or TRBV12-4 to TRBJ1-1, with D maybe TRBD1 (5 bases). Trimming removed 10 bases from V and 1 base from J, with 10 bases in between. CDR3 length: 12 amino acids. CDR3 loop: CATRQTNTEAFF. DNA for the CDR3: TGTGCCACCCGACAGACGAACACTGAAGCTTTCTTT.

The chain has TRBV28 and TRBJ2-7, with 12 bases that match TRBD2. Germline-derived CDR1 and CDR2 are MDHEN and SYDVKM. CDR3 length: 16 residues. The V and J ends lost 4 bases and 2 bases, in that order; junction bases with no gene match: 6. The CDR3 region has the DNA TGTGCCAGCAGTTCGATAACTAGCGGGAGGACCTACGAGCAGTACTTC. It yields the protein CASSSITSGRTYEQYF.

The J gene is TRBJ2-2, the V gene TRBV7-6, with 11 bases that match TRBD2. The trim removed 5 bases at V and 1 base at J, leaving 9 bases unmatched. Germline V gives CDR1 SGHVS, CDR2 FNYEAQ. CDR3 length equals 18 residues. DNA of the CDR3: TGTGCCAGCAGCGCCCTAGCGGGAGGCCTGGAGAACACCGGGGAGCTGTTTTTT. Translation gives CASSALAGGLENTGELFF. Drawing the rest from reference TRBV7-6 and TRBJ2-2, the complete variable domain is GAGVSQSPRYKVTKRGQDVALRCDPISGHVSLYWYRQALGQGPEFLTYFNYEAQQDKSGLPNDRFSAERPEGSISTLTIQRTEQRDSAMYRCASSALAGGLENTGELFFGEGSRLTVL.

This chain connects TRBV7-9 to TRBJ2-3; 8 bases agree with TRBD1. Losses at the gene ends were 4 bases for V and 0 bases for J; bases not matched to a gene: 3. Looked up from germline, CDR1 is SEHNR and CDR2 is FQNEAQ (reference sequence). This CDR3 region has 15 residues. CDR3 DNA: TGTGCCAGCAGCTCGGACAGGGCTAGCACAGATACGCAGTATTTT. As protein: CASSSDRASTDTQYF.

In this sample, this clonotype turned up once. CDR3 protein: CASSYGRSAEAFF. CDR3 coding DNA: TGTGCCAGCAGTTACGGTCGATCCGCTGAAGCTTTCTTT. V usage is TRBV6-5 and J usage is TRBJ1-1; D not certain. V was pared by 2 bases and J by 6 bases, with 10 bases between. Germline V gene lookup returns CDR1 MNHEY and CDR2 SVGAGI. The CDR3 extends over 13 amino acids.

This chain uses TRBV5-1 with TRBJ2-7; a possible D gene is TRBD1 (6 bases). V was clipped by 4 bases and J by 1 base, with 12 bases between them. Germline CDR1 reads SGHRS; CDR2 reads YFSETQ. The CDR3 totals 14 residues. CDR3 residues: CASSTRTASYEQYF. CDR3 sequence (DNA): TGCGCCAGCAGCACCCGGACAGCTTCCTACGAGCAGTACTTC.

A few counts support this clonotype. DNA of the CDR3: TGTGCCAGCAGTTTAATCAATCAGCCCCAGCATTTT. Amino acids: CASSLINQPQHF. J is TRBJ1-5 and V is TRBV12-3 or TRBV12-4, with D unclear. V lost 2 bases and J 3 bases, leaving 2 bases between the germline ends. CDR3 length equals 12 residues.

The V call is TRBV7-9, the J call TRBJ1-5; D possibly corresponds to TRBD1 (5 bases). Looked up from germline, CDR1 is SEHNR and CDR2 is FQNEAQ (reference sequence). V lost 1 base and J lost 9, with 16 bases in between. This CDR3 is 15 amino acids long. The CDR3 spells CASSLVGDSYSPQHF. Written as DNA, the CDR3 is TGTGCCAGCAGCTTAGTCGGGGACTCCTATTCGCCCCAGCATTTT.